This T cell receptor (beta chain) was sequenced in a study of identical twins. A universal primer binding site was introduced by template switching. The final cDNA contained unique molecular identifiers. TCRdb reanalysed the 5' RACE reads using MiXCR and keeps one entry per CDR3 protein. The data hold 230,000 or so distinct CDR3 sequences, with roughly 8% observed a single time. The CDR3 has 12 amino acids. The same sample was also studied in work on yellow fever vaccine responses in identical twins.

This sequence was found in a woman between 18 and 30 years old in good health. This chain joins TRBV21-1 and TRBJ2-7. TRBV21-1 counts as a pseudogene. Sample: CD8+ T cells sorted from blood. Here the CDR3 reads CASTPAAYEQYF. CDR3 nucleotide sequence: TGTGCCAGCACCCCAGCAGCCTACGAGCAGTACTTC.